This TCR beta chain was retrieved from a study of blood T cell repertoires in COVID-19. The wider study: The United States, Italy and Spain supplied acute and convalescent COVID-19 samples. In each case, the material was cDNA or gDNA derived from T cells, B-cell-depleted T cells, or PBMCs.

This clone appeared once. Per the study methods: Amplification of reference gene primers provided the estimated nucleated cell counts. Measured with immunoSEQ multiplex PCR; TCRdb has only the in-frame clones, and not every one. From that table come the V and J calls and clone size; the DNA was used to work out D and trimming. In the table there are about 280,000 clones, 89% of which are singletons. The CDR3 spans 15 residues. V lost 2 bases and J lost 9, with 17 bases in between. Germline assignment: CDR1 MNHEY and CDR2 SVGEGT. This TCR derives from a woman aged 35 to 49 who had recovered from COVID-19. This rearrangement joins TRBV6-2 or TRBV6-3 to TRBJ1-5, with TRBD1 as a possible D gene (6 bases). The sequenced sample consisted of peripheral blood. CDR3 coding DNA: TGTGCCAGCAGTTACGGGGGGGCGCCGGCCTCGCCCCAGCATTTT. Its translation: CASSYGGAPASPQHF.